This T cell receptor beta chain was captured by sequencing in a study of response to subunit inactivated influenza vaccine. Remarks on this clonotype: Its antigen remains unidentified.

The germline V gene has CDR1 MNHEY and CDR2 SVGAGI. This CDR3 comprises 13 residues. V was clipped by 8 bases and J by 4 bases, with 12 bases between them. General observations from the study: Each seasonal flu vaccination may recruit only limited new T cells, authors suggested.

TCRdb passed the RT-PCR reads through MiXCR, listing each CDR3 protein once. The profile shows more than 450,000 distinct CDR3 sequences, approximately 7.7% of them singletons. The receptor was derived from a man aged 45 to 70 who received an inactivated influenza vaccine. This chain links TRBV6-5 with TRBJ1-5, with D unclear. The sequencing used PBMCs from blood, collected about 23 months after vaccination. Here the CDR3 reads CASRSLPNQPQHF. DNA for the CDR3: TGTGCCAGCCGTTCACTGCCGAATCAGCCCCAGCATTTT.